This T cell receptor (beta chain) was sequenced in a study of T cell repertoires in cytomegalovirus infection. Study context: Through public TCR beta signatures, both CMV infection and matching HLA type were indicated.

Each CDR3 protein gets one entry after TCRdb re-called the reads with MiXCR. The sample has a few hundred thousand distinct CDR3 sequences; 42% are singletons. Germline V lookup: CDR1 MNHEY, CDR2 SMNVEV (reference sequence). The CDR3 is made up of 14 amino acids. Trimming shortened V by 7 bases and J by 10 bases, and 20 bases separated the two germline ends. Study-level results: Within the response measured ex vivo, HLA-C-restricted CMV-specific TCR beta clonotypes were dominant. Based on cumulative public TCR beta family frequency, carriers of CMV plus the relevant HLA were identified.

About this clonotype itself: Its antigen is unknown.

The sample here was cultured PBMCs, taken from culture after CMV antigen stimulation. The chain links TRBV27 to TRBJ2-1; maybe TRBD1 (6 bases). This TCR came from a human donor in good health (CMV status not recorded). Some clones in this sample may be carry-over from other donors' samples. The CDR3 protein is CASTKFGTGNEQFF. As DNA, the CDR3 is TGTGCCAGCACTAAATTCGGAACAGGGAACGAGCAGTTCTTC.